This T cell receptor (beta chain) was sequenced for a study of shared clonotypes between healthy human individuals. Study context: Donor composition was a couple of women and a few men, aged 18 to 49.

Per sorted-subset replicate PCR, input was 150 to 250 ng DNA, representing around 30,000 T cell genomes. Some clones are missing from TCRdb's copy, which holds only in-frame ones; the method was immunoSEQ multiplex PCR. The top ten clones hold about 0.41% of a sample with fewer than 3 million clones, roughly 90% of them seen once. Points on this clone: Its antigen is not identified. The identical CDR3 is also encoded by other nucleotide sequences in the sample.

J was trimmed by 1 base and V by 5 bases; bases with no gene match: 5. From germline, CDR1 is MDHEN and CDR2 SYDVKM. CDR3 length: 15 amino acids. Donors, without exception, were Caucasian adults residing in Nashville, Tennessee. Findings and caveats of the study: Memory subsets had estimated richness that was generally smaller than that of naive subsets.

The sequencing input was naive CD4+ T cells from PBMCs. Subset denoted: CD45RA+ positively selected. This chain uses TRBV28 with TRBJ2-4; 7 bases match TRBD1. The source of this sequence is a man aged 18 to 35 in good health. Some clones in this sample may be carry-over from other donors' samples. The CDR3 coding sequence is TGTGCCAGCAGTCTAACAGGGGTGGCCAAAAACATTCAGTACTTC. As protein: CASSLTGVAKNIQYF.